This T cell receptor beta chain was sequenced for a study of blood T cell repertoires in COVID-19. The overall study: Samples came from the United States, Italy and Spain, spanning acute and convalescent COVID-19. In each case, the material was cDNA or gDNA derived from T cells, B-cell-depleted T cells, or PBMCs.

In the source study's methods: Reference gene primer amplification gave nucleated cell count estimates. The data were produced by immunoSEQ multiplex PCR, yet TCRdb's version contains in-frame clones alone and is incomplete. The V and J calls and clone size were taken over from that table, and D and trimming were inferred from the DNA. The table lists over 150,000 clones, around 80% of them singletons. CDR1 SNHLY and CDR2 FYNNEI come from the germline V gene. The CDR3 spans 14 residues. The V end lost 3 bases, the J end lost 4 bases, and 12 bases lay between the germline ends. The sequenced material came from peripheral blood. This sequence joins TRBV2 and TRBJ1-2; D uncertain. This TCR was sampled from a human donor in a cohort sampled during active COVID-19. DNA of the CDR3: TGTGCCAGCAGTGATCGGCAGCGGGCCTATGGCTACACCTTC. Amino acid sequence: CASSDRQRAYGYTF.